A selection of T cell receptor beta chains follows, all from one sample in a study of blood T cell repertoires in COVID-19. TCRdb's table, derived via immunoSEQ multiplex PCR, lists solely in-frame clones and lacks some. The table includes 130,000 or so clones, 70% to 90% detected once. The sample taken for sequencing was peripheral blood. Receptor source: a man aged 50 to 60 with acute or convalescent COVID-19. Each CDR3 is given with its conserved first and last residue. Fields, in order: V gene, clone size, CDR3 length, J gene, D gene, CDR3 protein, CDR3 DNA. The D gene is left open where the match is weak. Some rows mark clone size as missing; the rest say once, few, many or name a class of expanded clone.

>TRBV6-5|NA|12|TRBJ1-2|TRBD1
CAILQGWDGYTF
TGTGCCATCCTACAGGGGTGGGATGGCTACACCTTC
>TRBV11-2|NA|16|TRBJ2-7|TRBD1
CASSLDLGTVTYEQYF
TGTGCCAGCAGCTTAGATCTTGGGACAGTTACCTACGAGCAGTACTTC
>TRBV28|NA|14|TRBJ2-4|NA
CASSFGQGKNIQYF
TGTGCCAGCAGTTTCGGTCAGGGCAAAAACATTCAGTACTTC
>TRBV28|NA|13|TRBJ2-2|NA
CASNTQGTGELFF
TGTGCCAGCAATACACAGGGAACCGGGGAGCTGTTTTTT
>TRBV28|NA|17|TRBJ1-1|TRBD1
CASSSPAGTGDATEAFF
TGTGCCAGCAGTTCCCCCGCCGGGACAGGGGATGCCACTGAAGCTTTCTTT
>TRBV28|once|16|TRBJ1-1|TRBD1
CASSPWTGGMNTEAFF
TGTGCCAGCAGTCCTTGGACAGGGGGCATGAACACTGAAGCTTTCTTT
>TRBV5-6|few|14|TRBJ1-2|NA
CASSSPTGSMSYTF
TGTGCCAGCAGCTCGCCGACAGGATCTATGAGCTACACCTTC
>TRBV30|NA|12|TRBJ1-1|NA
CAWGPGGTEAFF
TGTGCCTGGGGGCCCGGAGGCACTGAAGCTTTCTTT
>TRBV11-2|NA|14|TRBJ1-5|NA
CASQEGIGSQPQHF
TGTGCCAGCCAGGAGGGAATCGGTAGTCAGCCCCAGCATTTT
>TRBV7-2|NA|16|TRBJ2-1|TRBD1
CASSLVGTGSYNEQFF
TGTGCCAGCAGCTTAGTAGGGACAGGGTCCTACAATGAGCAGTTCTTC
>TRBV5-8|NA|14|TRBJ1-2|NA
CASSPGHFNYGYTF
TGTGCCAGCAGCCCAGGACACTTCAACTATGGCTACACCTTC
>TRBV3-1/TRBV3-2|NA|13|TRBJ2-7|NA
CASSQGRAYEQYF
TGTGCCAGCAGCCAGGGCAGAGCCTACGAGCAGTACTTC
>TRBV3-1/TRBV3-2|NA|14|TRBJ1-2|TRBD1
CASSQGTGGNGYTF
TGTGCCAGCAGCCAAGGAACAGGGGGCAATGGCTACACCTTC
>TRBV2|NA|15|TRBJ2-1|TRBD2
CASMWLADFYNEQFF
TGTGCCAGCATGTGGCTAGCGGACTTCTACAATGAGCAGTTCTTC
>TRBV7-2|NA|14|TRBJ1-1|NA
CASSPARDLSEAFF
TGTGCCAGCAGCCCGGCCCGGGATTTAAGCGAAGCTTTCTTT
>TRBV2|NA|17|TRBJ2-7|TRBD2
CASSAERLAGGGNEQYF
TGTGCCAGCAGCGCAGAGCGACTAGCGGGCGGAGGAAACGAGCAGTACTTC
>TRBV5-1|NA|12|TRBJ1-1|NA
CASGLQNTEAFF
TGCGCCAGCGGGCTTCAGAACACTGAAGCTTTCTTT
>TRBV19|few|15|TRBJ1-2|TRBD1
CASRLKGASHYGYTF
TGTGCCAGTAGATTGAAGGGGGCGTCCCACTATGGCTACACCTTC
>TRBV28|NA|15|TRBJ1-5|NA
CASNPGADDNQPQHF
TGTGCCAGCAACCCAGGGGCCGACGACAATCAGCCCCAGCATTTT
>TRBV6-5|NA|15|TRBJ2-1|TRBD2
CASSLAGVYFNEQFF
TGTGCCAGCAGCTTGGCGGGAGTCTATTTCAATGAGCAGTTCTTC
>TRBV2|NA|11|TRBJ2-3|TRBD2
CASTGLAPQYF
TGTGCCAGCACCGGACTAGCTCCGCAGTATTTT
>TRBV7-3|NA|13|TRBJ1-2|TRBD1
CASSLAGTGARVF
TGTGCCAGCAGCCTTGCCGGGACAGGGGCTCGTGTCTTC
>TRBV4-1|NA|17|TRBJ1-1|TRBD1
CASSQRGTGRKNTEAFF
TGCGCCAGCAGCCAACGGGGGACAGGACGAAAGAACACTGAAGCTTTCTTT
>TRBV19|NA|11|TRBJ1-1|NA
CASRKEGRAFF
TGTGCCAGCCGGAAGGAGGGGCGAGCTTTCTTT
>TRBV27|NA|15|TRBJ1-1|NA
CASSLQAGSGTEAFF
TGTGCCAGCAGTTTACAGGCGGGGTCGGGCACTGAAGCTTTCTTT
>TRBV15|few|16|TRBJ1-4|TRBD1
CATSRDMGRGSEKLFF
TGTGCCACCAGCAGAGATATGGGCAGGGGGAGTGAAAAACTGTTTTTT
>TRBV28|NA|14|TRBJ1-3|NA
CASSFRNSGNTIYF
TGTGCCAGCAGTTTCCGTAACTCTGGAAACACCATATATTTT
>TRBV5-1|NA|15|TRBJ1-2|TRBD1
CASSLGGTDNYGYTF
TGCGCCAGCAGCTTGGGAGGGACAGATAACTATGGCTACACCTTC
>TRBV3-1/TRBV3-2|NA|15|TRBJ1-3|NA
CASSQGAGAGNTIYF
TGTGCCAGCAGCCAAGGAGCAGGGGCAGGAAACACCATATATTTT
>TRBV29-1|once|13|TRBJ2-3|NA
CSVRRDFTDTQYF
TGCAGCGTTCGCCGGGACTTCACAGATACGCAGTATTTT
>TRBV7-2|NA|14|TRBJ2-1|TRBD1
CASSLYTGAGEQFF
TGTGCCAGCAGCCTATACACAGGGGCCGGGGAGCAGTTCTTC
>TRBV4-1|NA|16|TRBJ2-2|NA
CASSQDRTTNTGELFF
TGCGCCAGCAGCCAAGATCGGACAACGAACACCGGGGAGCTGTTTTTT
>TRBV5-1|NA|15|TRBJ2-7|TRBD1
CASSLETGGTYEQYF
TGCGCCAGCAGCTTGGAGACAGGGGGGACCTACGAGCAGTACTTC
>TRBV30|NA|11|TRBJ1-2|NA
CAWRTGGGYTF
TGTGCCTGGAGGACAGGAGGTGGCTACACCTTC
>TRBV11-2|NA|13|TRBJ2-7|NA
CASSFGGSYEQYF
TGTGCCAGCAGCTTTGGGGGCTCATACGAGCAGTACTTC
>TRBV7-2|NA|17|TRBJ2-1|TRBD2
CASSSRGEASGINEQFF
TGTGCCAGCAGCTCCCGGGGGGAGGCTAGCGGGATAAATGAGCAGTTCTTC
>TRBV2|NA|13|TRBJ2-7|NA
CASSDRGSVEQYF
TGTGCCAGCAGTGACAGGGGCAGTGTAGAGCAGTACTTC
>TRBV6-5|NA|15|TRBJ2-4|NA
CASSPLYRTEVIQYF
TGTGCCAGCAGTCCTCTATACAGGACAGAGGTCATTCAGTACTTC
>TRBV2|NA|16|TRBJ2-5|TRBD1
CASSYYRGSDKETQYF
TGTGCCAGCAGTTACTACAGGGGAAGCGATAAGGAGACCCAGTACTTC
>TRBV24-1|NA|15|TRBJ2-7|TRBD2
CATSVSSGGLYEQYF
TGTGCCACCAGTGTAAGTAGCGGGGGACTCTACGAGCAGTACTTC
>TRBV19|NA|16|TRBJ1-3|TRBD1
CASSILAGGPGNTIYF
TGTGCCAGTAGTATATTGGCAGGGGGACCTGGAAACACCATATATTTT
>TRBV5-1|once|18|TRBJ2-2|TRBD2
CASSLEGSGRVGTGELFF
TGCGCCAGCAGCTTGGAGGGTAGCGGGAGAGTAGGCACCGGGGAGCTGTTTTTT
>TRBV5-4|NA|14|TRBJ1-2|NA
CASSPRINGDGYTF
TGTGCCAGCAGCCCAAGGATAAACGGAGATGGCTACACCTTC
>TRBV7-2|NA|18|TRBJ1-1|TRBD1
CASSRGTGGGVVNTEAFF
TGTGCCAGCAGCCGCGGGACAGGAGGGGGGGTTGTGAACACTGAAGCTTTCTTT
>TRBV18|NA|15|TRBJ1-2|NA
CASSPPGGGAWTLTF
TGTGCCAGCTCACCCCCCGGGGGGGGCGCCTGGACTCTTACCTTC
>TRBV5-1|NA|14|TRBJ1-1|NA
CASSFLGQNTEAFF
TGCGCCAGCAGCTTTTTGGGACAGAACACTGAAGCTTTCTTT
>TRBV18|NA|13|TRBJ2-1|NA
CASSPQGWSEQFF
TGTGCCAGCTCACCACAGGGGTGGAGTGAGCAGTTCTTC
>TRBV18|NA|12|TRBJ2-7|NA
CASSTGGVEQYF
TGTGCCAGCTCTACAGGGGGGGTCGAGCAGTACTTC
>TRBV7-9|NA|14|TRBJ1-4|NA
CASSPGRGDEKLFF
TGTGCCAGCAGCCCCGGGAGGGGGGATGAAAAACTGTTTTTT
>TRBV2|NA|13|TRBJ1-4|TRBD1
CARRETGVEKLFF
TGTGCCAGACGGGAGACAGGGGTTGAAAAACTGTTTTTT
>TRBV29-1|NA|14|TRBJ2-1|NA
CSVEKLLGYNEQFF
TGCAGCGTTGAAAAGTTACTAGGCTACAATGAGCAGTTCTTC
>TRBV18|NA|13|TRBJ1-2|NA
CASSLGEAYGYTF
TGTGCCAGCTCCCTGGGGGAGGCCTATGGCTACACCTTC
>TRBV7-9|NA|16|TRBJ1-5|TRBD1
CASSRGSDRGRQPQHF
TGTGCCAGCAGCCGGGGGTCGGACAGGGGTAGGCAGCCCCAGCATTTT
>TRBV2|NA|14|TRBJ2-2|NA
CASRQGLEAGELFF
TGTGCCAGCAGGCAGGGACTTGAAGCCGGGGAGCTGTTTTTT
>TRBV6-1|NA|14|TRBJ1-1|NA
CASSEWRGPYEAFF
TGTGCCAGCAGTGAATGGAGGGGACCCTATGAAGCTTTCTTT
>TRBV7-8|NA|19|TRBJ2-3|TRBD2
CASSSLGLAGGARTDTQYF
TGTGCCAGCAGCTCACTGGGACTAGCGGGGGGGGCACGCACAGATACGCAGTATTTT
>TRBV6-5|NA|14|TRBJ1-5|NA
CASSYDRGYQPQHF
TGTGCCAGCAGTTACGACCGGGGATATCAGCCCCAGCATTTT